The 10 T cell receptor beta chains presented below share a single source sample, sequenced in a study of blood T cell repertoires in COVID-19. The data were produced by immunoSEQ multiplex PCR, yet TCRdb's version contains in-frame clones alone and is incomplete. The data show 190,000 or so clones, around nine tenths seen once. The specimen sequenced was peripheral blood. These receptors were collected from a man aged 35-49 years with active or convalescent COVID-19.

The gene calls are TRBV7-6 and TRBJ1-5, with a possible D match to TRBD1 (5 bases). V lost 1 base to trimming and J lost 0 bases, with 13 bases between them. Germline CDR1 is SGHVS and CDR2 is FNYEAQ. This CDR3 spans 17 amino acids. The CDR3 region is CASSLGRGLNSNQPQHF. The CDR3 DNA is TGTGCCAGCAGCTTAGGCCGGGGACTTAATAGCAATCAGCCCCAGCATTTT.

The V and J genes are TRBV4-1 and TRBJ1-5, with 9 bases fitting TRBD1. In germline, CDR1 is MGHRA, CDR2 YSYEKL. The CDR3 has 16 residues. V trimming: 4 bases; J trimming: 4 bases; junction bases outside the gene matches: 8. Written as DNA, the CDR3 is TGCGCCAGCAGCCTTACAGGGGGCGCGGGGAATCAGCCCCAGCATTTT. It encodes CASSLTGGAGNQPQHF.

In DNA form, the CDR3 reads TGTGCCAGCTCACCAGAAGCACAGGGAGGGCAGCCCCAGCATTTT. Residues: CASSPEAQGGQPQHF. The chain carries TRBV18 and TRBJ1-5; D may be TRBD1 (6 bases). V lost 2 bases to trimming and J lost 7 bases, with 15 bases between them. The germline CDR1 and CDR2 sequences are KGHSH and LQKENI. CDR3 length: 15 amino acids.

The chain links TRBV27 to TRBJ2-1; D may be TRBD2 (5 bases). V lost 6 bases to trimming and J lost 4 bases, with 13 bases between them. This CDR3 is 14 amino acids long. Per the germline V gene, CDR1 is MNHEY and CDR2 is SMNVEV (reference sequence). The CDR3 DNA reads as TGTGCCAGCAGAGAGGCGGGTTATTACAATGAGCAGTTCTTC. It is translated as CASREAGYYNEQFF.

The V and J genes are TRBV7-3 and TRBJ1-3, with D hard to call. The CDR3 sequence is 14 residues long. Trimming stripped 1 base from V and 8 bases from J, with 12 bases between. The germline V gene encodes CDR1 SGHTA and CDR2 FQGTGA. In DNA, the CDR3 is TGTGCCAGCAGCTTAATGGGCGACCCGGACACCATATATTTT. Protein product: CASSLMGDPDTIYF.

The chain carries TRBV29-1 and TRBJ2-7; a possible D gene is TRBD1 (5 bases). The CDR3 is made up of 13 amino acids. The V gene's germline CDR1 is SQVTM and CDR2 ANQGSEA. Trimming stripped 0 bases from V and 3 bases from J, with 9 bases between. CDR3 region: CSVEEQVGYEQYF. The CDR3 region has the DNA TGCAGCGTTGAAGAACAGGTCGGCTACGAGCAGTACTTC.

The CDR3 protein is CASSYTGYEQYF. CDR3 nucleotide sequence: TGTGCCAGCAGTTATACAGGCTACGAGCAGTACTTC. The chain joins TRBV7-9 to TRBJ2-7, with D tentatively TRBD1 (5 bases). Germline lookup yields CDR1 SEHNR and CDR2 FQNEAQ (reference sequence). The CDR3 has 12 amino acids. V lost 6 bases, J lost 3 bases, and 9 bases lay in between.

The CDR3 loop reads CASSPGGRDEQYF. CDR3 DNA: TGTGCCAGCAGTCCAGGGGGTAGGGACGAGCAGTACTTC. The chain joins TRBV12-3 or TRBV12-4 to TRBJ2-7, with 7 positions matching TRBD1. V was clipped by 5 bases and J by 5 bases; unmatched bases: 6. This CDR3 is 13 amino acids long.

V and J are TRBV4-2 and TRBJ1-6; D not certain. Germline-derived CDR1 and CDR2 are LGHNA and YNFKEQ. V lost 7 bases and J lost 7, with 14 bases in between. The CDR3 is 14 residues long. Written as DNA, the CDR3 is TGTGCCAGCACCTTCGGAGGGCCCAATTCACCCCTCCACTTT. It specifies CASTFGGPNSPLHF.

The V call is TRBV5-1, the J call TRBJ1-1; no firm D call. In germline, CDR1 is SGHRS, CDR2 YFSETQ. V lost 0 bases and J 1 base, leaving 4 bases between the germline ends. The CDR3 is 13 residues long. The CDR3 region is CASSLVANTEAFF. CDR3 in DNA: TGCGCCAGCAGCTTGGTAGCGAACACTGAAGCTTTCTTT.